The 2 T cell receptor beta chains below come from one sample, sequenced in a study of beta chain features in type 1 diabetes. Every isolated RNA sample was fully reverse transcribed, so sequencing captured expressed TCRB transcripts. Assay: immunoSEQ multiplex PCR; the TCRdb copy retains only in-frame clones and omits some. The sample includes 300,000 to 350,000 clones, less than 15% of them seen just once. Overall study findings and caveats: Shorter TCRB CDR3s, moderately but significantly so, marked every one of the four CD4+ subsets in Type 1 diabetes patients.

For these TCRs, the target antigens are not known. The sequencing input was naive CD4+ T cells from blood. These receptors were collected from a woman younger than 30 with type 1 diabetes.

The table lists this clone with a few counts. The chain has TRBV7-2 and TRBJ2-1, with 12 nucleotides matching TRBD2. Germline values: CDR1 SGHTA, CDR2 FQGNSA. The CDR3 extends over 15 amino acids. Trimming cost V 5 bases and J 3 bases; bases outside gene matches: 2. The CDR3 protein is CASSQLAGGYNEQFF. CDR3 nucleotides: TGTGCCAGCAGCCAACTAGCGGGAGGCTACAATGAGCAGTTCTTC.

In this sample, this clone turned up a few times. This rearrangement joins TRBV5-1 to TRBJ2-7, with a possible D match to TRBD2 (6 bases). The CDR3 length is 16 residues. The germline gives CDR1 SGHRS, CDR2 YFSETQ. V lost 4 bases and J 6 bases, leaving 23 bases between the germline ends. The CDR3 loop is CASSPVYFGGSSEQYF. CDR3 DNA: TGCGCCAGCAGCCCCGTATATTTCGGAGGGAGCAGCGAGCAGTACTTC.